Included here is one T cell receptor beta chain sequence, with context. The clone's antigen remains unknown. No clone much larger than this one lies a single base away; base qualities are absent. From the cysteine through the phenylalanine, the CDR3 covers 14 amino acids. This entry keeps only the CDR3 DNA: 42 bases, framed from base 1. CDR1 and CDR2 (SGHTA, FQGNSA) derive from the germline V gene. The V end loses 1 base and the J end loses 4 bases, and a stretch of 10 bases separates them. TCRbeta CDR3 regions were amplified from genomic DNA using the immunoSEQ Assay, a bias-controlled multiplex PCR. Processing in the source paper ran as follows. The number of nucleated cells in each sample was estimated from the amplification of reference gene primers within the assay. Sequence reads were collapsed and filtered to measure the absolute abundance of every unique TCRbeta CDR3 rearrangement. For each sample, productive Simpson clonality was calculated as the square root of Simpson's diversity index across productive rearrangements. TCRdb obtained this table from immuneACCESS and retained in-frame rearrangements with V and J assigned. These tables miss some clones; where compared with another copy, unresolved V genes account for less than half of the shortfall, and the remainder is unexplained. The V and J calls and clone size are taken from that table; D and trimming were inferred from the DNA. This sample holds about 140,000 clones; 70% to 85% were observed only once. Of the sample, about 9.3% falls within the top ten clones.

This record comes from a study of blood T cell repertoires in COVID-19 (dated by TCRdb to 2020 to 2021). Background for the entire study: The collaborator samples originated in the United States, Italy and Spain and spanned the acute and convalescent phases of COVID-19. The material from the prospective study consisted of cDNA or gDNA derived from T cells, B-cell-depleted T cells, or PBMCs. Nearly every sample came with metadata listing a de-identified subject ID, COVID-19 status, age in years and sex. The samples were drawn from two sources: the first 160 participants of the ongoing ImmuneRACE study, and some 1,300 subjects contributed by 6 global collaborators. The repertoires were released in a freely available public database intended as a resource for research on the immune response to SARS-CoV-2. HLA class I and class II types, where available, came from metadata supplied by the sample provider rather than from assay-based typing. The dataset comprised deeply sampled blood TCRbeta repertoires from subjects exposed to, actively infected with, or recovered from COVID-19. The paper's findings and limits, for the study overall: The quantity of clinical and demographic metadata differed by source and by participant and was supplied without curation.

The collaborating institutions used their own protocols to collect whole blood in K2EDTA tubes. For TCRbeta analysis, collaborator samples were shipped as frozen whole blood, as isolated PBMCs, or as DNA extracted from either sample type. The sequence came from a woman over 75 in a cohort sampled during active or convalescent COVID-19. The rearrangement joined TRBV7-2 to TRBJ2-5; tentative D gene TRBD2, with 5 bases matching. What was sequenced was peripheral blood. Here is the DNA: TGTGCCAGCAGCTTAGTACACCGGGGAGAGACCCAGTACTTC. It codes for CASSLVHRGETQYF.